Reported below is one TCR beta chain. Its antigen is unidentified. The CDR3 has 17 amino acids. The ends lost 2 bases at V and 5 bases at J; junction bases unmatched: 10. Germline CDR1 LGHNA, CDR2 YNFKEQ. PCR amplification relied on 60 Vbeta primers (plus 13 Jbeta primers). Sequenced by immunoSEQ multiplex PCR; TCRdb stores in-frame clones only, minus some. This sample has some 150,000 clones, with under 75% found just once. This sample was taken from a study of cytomegalovirus exposure and HLA in healthy donors. General observations from the study: In vitro assays verified that three CMV-associated chains recognized CMV antigens specifically. Follow-up analysis found HLA locus-dependent TCR association rates, highest for DRB1 and lowest for HLA-C.

The source is a woman in her thirties or forties in good health and CMV-seronegative. The chain is built from TRBV4-2 and TRBJ2-5; 11 positions match TRBD2. Sequencing was done on a sample of PBMCs. The CDR3 DNA reads TGTGCCAGCAGCCAACTCGTAGCGGGGGGGCCTGGGGAGACCCAGTACTTC. This sequence encodes CASSQLVAGGPGETQYF.